This T cell receptor (beta chain) was sequenced in a study of blood T cell repertoires in COVID-19. V was clipped by 0 bases and J by 6 bases; unmatched bases: 8. CDR3 size: 15 residues. Germline V lookup: CDR1 SGHDT, CDR2 YYEEEE. The assay was immunoSEQ multiplex PCR, and TCRdb's table has in-frame clones only and misses some. The repertoire has tens of thousands of clones, 65% to 90% of them found once; the top ten carry 4.5% to 6.5%. The clonotype was recovered from a woman older than 75 with active or convalescent COVID-19. The source material was peripheral blood. The chain recombines TRBV5-6 with TRBJ1-2; 7 bases align to TRBD1. The CDR3 protein is CASSLAGTASHGYTF. The CDR3 DNA reads TGTGCCAGCAGCTTGGCCGGGACAGCCTCGCATGGCTACACCTTC.